This is a list of T cell receptor beta chains from one sample in a study of regulatory T cells in long-lasting Graves disease. In TCRdb, the multiplex PCR reads were re-called with MiXCR into one record per CDR3 protein. Here the sample spans about 290,000 distinct CDR3 sequences, 22% being singletons. The input for sequencing was peripheral blood mononuclear cells (PBMCs), taken when the disease was refractory, from a patient treated with antithyroid drugs. The receptors shown here come from a female donor with Graves disease. Each CDR3 is given with its conserved first and last residue. A D gene is named only where the DNA matches it firmly. Clone size is stated in some rows and not others, as once, few, many or a class when expanded.

abundance	v_gene	d_gene	j_gene	CDR3nt	CDR3aa
-	TRBV18	TRBD1	TRBJ2-3	TGTGCCAGCTCACCAGGGACAGGGCAAGATACGCAGTATTTT	CASSPGTGQDTQYF
-	TRBV30	-	TRBJ1-1	TGTGCCTGGAGTGAGGGTGGGAGGCGGGGTGAGGCTTTCTTT	CAWSEGGRRGEAFF
few	TRBV14	-	TRBJ2-2	TGTGCCAGCAGCCAAGTCTTCACCGGGGAGCTGTTTTTT	CASSQVFTGELFF
-	TRBV11-2	TRBD1	TRBJ2-7	TGTGCCAGCAGCGTCCGCGGGACAGGGCGAGGGCTAGACGAGCAGTACTTC	CASSVRGTGRGLDEQYF
-	TRBV29-1	-	TRBJ1-2	TGCAGCGTTGAGATAGGGGGGGTCTATGGCTACACCTTC	CSVEIGGVYGYTF
many	TRBV29-1	-	TRBJ2-5	TGCAGCGTTGTGGGGGCTAGTGGGGGTTTAGAGACCCAGTACTTC	CSVVGASGGLETQYF
few	TRBV29-1	-	TRBJ1-2	TGCAGCGTTGAGGATTGGCGGGGTGATTATGGCTACACCTTC	CSVEDWRGDYGYTF
many	TRBV3-1	-	TRBJ2-7	TGTGCCAGCAGCCGGATCTACGAGCAGTACTTC	CASSRIYEQYF
many	TRBV28	-	TRBJ1-1	TGTGCCAGCAGTTTTTCCAGGAACACTGAAGCTTTCTTT	CASSFSRNTEAFF
-	TRBV7-3	TRBD2	TRBJ2-7	TGTGCCAGCAGCTTTGCGGGAGGGAACGACGAGCAGTACTTC	CASSFAGGNDEQYF
-	TRBV6-2/TRBV6-3	TRBD2	TRBJ2-1	TGTGCCAGCAGTTACTCAACTAGCGGGCTCGAAGACAATGAGCAGTTCTTC	CASSYSTSGLEDNEQFF
-	TRBV6-2/TRBV6-3	-	TRBJ1-2	TGTGCCAGCAGTTACGGACAAGCCACGGGCTACACCTTC	CASSYGQATGYTF
few	TRBV15	-	TRBJ2-7	TGTGCCACCAGCAGATTTGGTGGGGGCGAGCAGTACTTC	CATSRFGGGEQYF
many	TRBV11-2	TRBD2	TRBJ2-5	TGTGCCAGCAGCGCCCGTGGGGCGGGAGGGGATGAGACCCAGTACTTC	CASSARGAGGDETQYF
few	TRBV7-6	TRBD1	TRBJ2-7	TGTGCCAGCAGCTCCGATGAGGTGGGACAGAAGTACTTC	CASSSDEVGQKYF
-	TRBV7-2	TRBD1	TRBJ2-2	TGTGCCAGCAGCAAACGAGCCCTAGACAGGGCTTCCACCGGGGAGCTGTTTTTT	CASSKRALDRASTGELFF
few	TRBV29-1	TRBD1	TRBJ2-7	TGCAGCGTTGTGGCTGGACAGGGGGTTGGCGAGCAGTACTTC	CSVVAGQGVGEQYF
many	TRBV27	-	TRBJ2-6	TGTGCCAGCAGTTTATCCAGGGCTGGGGCCAACGTCCTGACTTTC	CASSLSRAGANVLTF
-	TRBV6-9	-	TRBJ2-7	TGTGCCAGCAGTTATCAGGGAGGATTATACGAGCAGTACTTC	CASSYQGGLYEQYF
many	TRBV7-8	-	TRBJ2-5	TGTGCCAGCAGCTTAGTCGCCGATGAGTACCAAGAGACCCAGTACTTC	CASSLVADEYQETQYF
-	TRBV5-1	-	TRBJ2-2	TGCGCCAGCGGCTTGGGGGGACAAAACACCGGGGAGCTGTTTTTT	CASGLGGQNTGELFF
many	TRBV7-9	-	TRBJ1-2	TGTGCCAGCAGCTTAGGGGGAGGCAGGGCGGAAAATGGCTACACCTTC	CASSLGGGRAENGYTF
-	TRBV27	TRBD2	TRBJ2-1	TGTGCCAGCACCTCGGTACTAGCGGGGCCCTACAATGAGCAGTTCTTC	CASTSVLAGPYNEQFF
once	TRBV7-2	-	TRBJ2-7	TGTGCCAGCAGCCCGGACGGAGACCCGCTTTACGAGCAGTACTTC	CASSPDGDPLYEQYF
many	TRBV20-1	TRBD2	TRBJ2-5	TGCAGTGCGCGGACTAGCGGGGTCAAAGAGACCCAGTACTTC	CSARTSGVKETQYF
many	TRBV28	-	TRBJ1-1	TGTGCCAGCAGTTTGGTACAGGCGGCCACTGAAGCTTTCTTT	CASSLVQAATEAFF
few	TRBV5-1	-	TRBJ1-2	TGCGCCAGCAGCTTGGATCCAGGGGCACGAGGCTACACCTTC	CASSLDPGARGYTF
few	TRBV20-1	-	TRBJ2-3	TGCAGTGCTAGAGATCCCTCCGGAGATACGCAGTATTTT	CSARDPSGDTQYF
-	TRBV30	TRBD1	TRBJ2-2	TGTGCCTGGAGTGCGACAGGGACGTGGGAGCTGTTTTTT	CAWSATGTWELFF
-	TRBV15	-	TRBJ2-2	TGTGCCACCAGCAGGAGCCGTTCGAACACCGGGGAGCTGTTTTTT	CATSRSRSNTGELFF
-	TRBV6-2/TRBV6-3	-	TRBJ1-2	TGTGCCAGCCGGAGACTAGGGAACTATGGCTACACCTTC	CASRRLGNYGYTF
once	TRBV9	-	TRBJ1-1	TGTGCCAGCAGCGTAGACGGCAACACTGAAGCTTTCTTT	CASSVDGNTEAFF
many	TRBV18	TRBD1	TRBJ2-5	TGTGCCAGCTCACCTCGGGACAGCCCGTCGGAGACCCAGTACTTC	CASSPRDSPSETQYF
many	TRBV28	-	TRBJ1-1	TGTGCCAGCAGTTTAGGTCCCTCCATGAACACTGAAGCTTTCTTT	CASSLGPSMNTEAFF
many	TRBV27	-	TRBJ1-2	TGTGCCAGCAAAAGGGGCGGAGGGGGCTACACCTTC	CASKRGGGGYTF
-	TRBV7-2	-	TRBJ2-5	TGTGCCAGCAGCTTAGGGGGGTTATTTCGGGAGACCCAGTACTTC	CASSLGGLFRETQYF
-	TRBV20-1	-	TRBJ1-4	TGCAGTGCTAGAGAACCGGGACAATTTTCTGAAAAACTGTTTTTT	CSAREPGQFSEKLFF
many	TRBV20-1	-	TRBJ1-2	TGCAGTGCTAAGACAGGAGGGGACTATGGCTACACCTTC	CSAKTGGDYGYTF
-	TRBV6-7	TRBD2	TRBJ2-1	TGTGCCAGCAGTCTTGGGACTAGCGGCCAAAACAATGAGCAGTTCTTC	CASSLGTSGQNNEQFF
many	TRBV6-2/TRBV6-3	-	TRBJ2-7	TGTGCCAGCAGTTACTCGACCAGCGTCGCCTACGAGCAGTACTTC	CASSYSTSVAYEQYF
few	TRBV27	TRBD1	TRBJ1-1	TGTGCCAGCAGTTCGGTGACAGGGGGCACTGAAGCTTTCTTT	CASSSVTGGTEAFF
-	TRBV10-2	-	TRBJ2-7	TGCGCCAGCAGTGACGGGTCACCGGAACTTTACGAGCAGTACTTC	CASSDGSPELYEQYF